This entry lists 3 T cell receptor beta chains sequenced from one sample in a study of T cell responses to AZD1222 COVID-19 vaccine. Sequenced by immunoSEQ multiplex PCR; TCRdb stores in-frame clones only, minus some. The sample includes roughly 140,000 clones, 91% of them seen just once. Sequencing used peripheral blood, obtained on day 0 of AZD1222 vaccination. The receptors originated from an adult in good health.

The chain uses TRBV28 and TRBJ1-6, with D possibly TRBD1 on 6 matching bases. The CDR3 length is 17 residues. Trimming stripped 3 bases from V and 2 bases from J, with 14 bases between. CDR1 is MDHEN and CDR2 is SYDVKM in the germline V gene. The CDR3 is CASSFWTVAAYNSPLHF. Here the CDR3 DNA reads TGTGCCAGCAGTTTCTGGACAGTAGCTGCCTATAATTCACCCCTCCACTTT.

V gene TRBV27 combines with J gene TRBJ1-6; D possibly corresponds to TRBD1 (5 bases). Germline CDR1 MNHEY, CDR2 SMNVEV (reference sequence). Trimming shortened V by 7 bases and J by 2 bases, and 15 bases separated the two germline ends. This CDR3 comprises 16 residues. The DNA of the CDR3 is TGTGCCAGCAAACCCCCGGGGGTGGCCTATAATTCACCCCTCCACTTT. Protein sequence: CASKPPGVAYNSPLHF.

This chain connects TRBV30 to TRBJ1-1; 7 bases fit TRBD1. This CDR3 is built from 13 residues. CDR1 and CDR2 (germline): GTSNPN, SVGIG (reference sequence). Trimming took 1 base from V and 5 from J; bases not matched to a gene: 4. CDR3 amino acids: CAWSAGGRTEAFF. In DNA form, the CDR3 reads TGTGCCTGGAGTGCAGGGGGACGGACTGAAGCTTTCTTT.